The following is a TCR beta chain sequence with its context. The data were obtained in a study of control samples from healthy donors and cancer patients. Here immunoSEQ multiplex PCR was the method, and the copy in TCRdb shows in-frame clones only, minus some. The sample holds tens of thousands of clones, roughly nine tenths seen once. The sample consisted of blood. This TCR derives from a man in his fifties or sixties in good health.

CDR3 DNA: TGTGCCACTAAGAAATTCAACACCGAGGGCTACACCTTC. Translating gives CATKKFNTEGYTF. This rearrangement joins TRBV19 to TRBJ1-2; D is unresolved. This CDR3 is 13 amino acids long. V shed 10 bases and J shed 8 bases, with 20 bases lying between them. Germline V lookup: CDR1 LNHDA, CDR2 SQIVND (reference sequence).